Listed below are T cell receptor beta chains from one sample, sequenced in a study of cytomegalovirus exposure and HLA in healthy donors. Assay: immunoSEQ multiplex PCR; the TCRdb copy retains only in-frame clones and omits some. Counted here are about 130,000 clones, 60% to 80% occurring once; the ten biggest clones make up around 2%. The sample consisted of PBMCs. These receptors all come from a man aged 25 to 40 in good health and CMV-seronegative. Each CDR3 is given with its conserved first and last residue. A D gene is named only where the DNA matches it firmly. Only some rows state a clone size, as once, few, many or a class for expanded clones.

clone_size j_call v_call cdr3_length d_call cdr3_nt cdr3_aa
NA TRBJ2-7 TRBV28 13 TRBD2 TGTGCCAGCAGTTTAAGTGGGAGGGGCGAGCCGGACTTC CASSLSGRGEPDF
NA TRBJ2-3 TRBV11-2 19 TRBD2 TGTGCCAGCAGCAATCCGGGACTAGCGGGAGGGCCTAGCACAGATACGCAGTATTTT CASSNPGLAGGPSTDTQYF
once TRBJ2-7 TRBV10-3 14 NA TGTGCCATCGGCGATCCGGGACAAACCTACGAGCAGTACTTC CAIGDPGQTYEQYF
once TRBJ1-2 TRBV7-9 14 TRBD1 TGTGCCAGCAGCTCTTGGACAGGGAACTATGGCTACACCTTC CASSSWTGNYGYTF
NA TRBJ2-2 TRBV10-2 11 NA TGCGCCAGCAGCTTTACCGGGGAGCTGTTTTTT CASSFTGELFF
NA TRBJ1-3 TRBV5-6 13 NA TGTGCCAGCAGCTTGGAGGGGGTGAACACCATATATTTT CASSLEGVNTIYF
NA TRBJ2-2 TRBV14 15 TRBD1 TGTGCCAGCAGCCTCCCAGGGGGAAACACCGGGGAGCTGTTTTTT CASSLPGGNTGELFF
few TRBJ2-7 TRBV29-1 12 NA TGCAGTGGAGAGGGAAATCGTGGCGAGCAGTACTTC CSGEGNRGEQYF
NA TRBJ2-3 TRBV19 15 TRBD1 TGTGCCAGTAGGGGGACAGGGTATTTCACAGATACGCAGTATTTT CASRGTGYFTDTQYF
NA TRBJ2-7 TRBV30 13 TRBD1 TGTGCCTGGACCGGGACAGGGATCTACGAGCAGTACTTC CAWTGTGIYEQYF
NA TRBJ2-1 TRBV30 13 TRBD2 TGTGCCTGGAGTGTACCCCCCAGCGGGAGACAGTTCTTC CAWSVPPSGRQFF
NA TRBJ2-7 TRBV4-2 18 NA TGTGCCAGCAGCCAAGATTCTCCACGGCTAGCGATCTCCTACGAGCAGTACTTC CASSQDSPRLAISYEQYF
NA TRBJ1-5 TRBV18 16 NA TGTGCCAGCTCACCACAGGGGGGGGCGAGCAATCAGCCCCAGCATTTT CASSPQGGASNQPQHF
NA TRBJ1-1 TRBV27 14 NA TGTGCCAGCAGTCCCACAGAGTTTCTCACTGAAGCTTTCTTT CASSPTEFLTEAFF
few TRBJ1-1 TRBV19 13 NA TGTGCCAGCGCTGGACAGTGGGACACTGAAGCTTTCTTT CASAGQWDTEAFF
NA TRBJ2-3 TRBV2 14 TRBD2 TGTGCCAGCCGGCGGGAGGTTCTTGGAGATACGCAGTATTTT CASRREVLGDTQYF
NA TRBJ2-5 TRBV2 15 NA TGTGCCAGCAGTGAATGGTCAGGGAGGCAAGAGACCCAGTACTTC CASSEWSGRQETQYF
NA TRBJ2-7 TRBV7-3 14 NA TGTGCCAGCAGGGAGGGGAGGCTGACCTACGAGCAGTACTTC CASREGRLTYEQYF
NA TRBJ2-7 TRBV6-5 14 NA TGTGCCAGCAGTTACCCGGGAGTTGGCTACGAGCAGTACTTC CASSYPGVGYEQYF
NA TRBJ1-4 TRBV5-1 14 TRBD1 TGCGCCAGCAGCGGACAGGGCGGTAATGAAAAACTGTTTTTT CASSGQGGNEKLFF
NA TRBJ2-2 TRBV29-1 16 NA TGCAGCGTTGAAGACAGGGGCGCAAGGGACACCGGGGAGCTGTTTTTT CSVEDRGARDTGELFF
NA TRBJ1-5 TRBV5-8 13 TRBD1 TGTGCCAGCAGGGGACAGGGGGGACAGCCCCAGCATTTT CASRGQGGQPQHF
NA TRBJ1-1 TRBV29-1 11 TRBD1 TGCAGCGGTTGGGACAGCACTGAAGCTTTCTTT CSGWDSTEAFF
NA TRBJ1-1 TRBV25-1 13 NA TGTGCCAGCAGTGAATATGGAGTGTTAGAAGCTTTCTTT CASSEYGVLEAFF
few TRBJ2-1 TRBV7-2 13 TRBD1 TGTGCCAGCAGCTCATACAGGGGTAATGAGCAGTTCTTC CASSSYRGNEQFF
NA TRBJ2-1 TRBV4-1 17 NA TGCGCCAGCAGCCAAGACAAACTCGGGACTGCTATAAATGAGCAGTTCTTC CASSQDKLGTAINEQFF
NA TRBJ2-3 TRBV7-3 16 TRBD2 TGTGCCAGCAGCTTAAACAGCGGGAGGGAGGAAGATACGCAGTATTTT CASSLNSGREEDTQYF
NA TRBJ2-1 TRBV4-1 15 TRBD2 TGCGCCAGCAGCCGAGCGGGAGAGGGGTACAATGAGCAGTTCTTC CASSRAGEGYNEQFF
few TRBJ2-5 TRBV6-1 13 NA TGTGCCAGCAGCGGACAACGAGGCGAGACCCAGTACTTC CASSGQRGETQYF